The sequence of this T cell receptor beta chain was determined in a study of T cells after yellow fever vaccination. The CDR3 covers 14 residues. Trimming pared 7 bases from V and 2 bases from J, leaving 13 bases between. General study results and limits: Clonotypes shared by both compartments, CD4 and CD8, made up a small share.

TCRdb reprocessed the 5' RACE reads via MiXCR and lists one record per CDR3 protein. This sample has 550,000 to 750,000 distinct CDR3 sequences; approximately 13% occur once, and the top ten carry more than 13%. Worth noting for this clonotype: Antigen: not known.

The chain has TRBV12-3 or TRBV12-4 and TRBJ2-3; a possible D gene is TRBD2 (6 bases). The material was PBMCs, obtained on the day of the yellow fever booster vaccination. This TCR was recovered from a young man who received the YFV17D yellow fever vaccine. The CDR3 bases are TGTGCCAGCACCTCGGGGGACGACACAGATACGCAGTATTTT. Its protein product is CASTSGDDTDTQYF.